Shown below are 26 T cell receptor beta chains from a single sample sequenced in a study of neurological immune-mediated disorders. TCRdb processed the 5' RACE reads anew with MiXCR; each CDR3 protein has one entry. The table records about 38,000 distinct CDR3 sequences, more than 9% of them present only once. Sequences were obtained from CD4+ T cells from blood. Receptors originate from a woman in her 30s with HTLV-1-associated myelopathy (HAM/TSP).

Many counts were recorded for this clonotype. CDR3 sequence (DNA): TGCAGTGCTAGAAGGAGCACTGAAGCTTTCTTT. Protein: CSARRSTEAFF. J is TRBJ1-1 and V is TRBV20-1; D not resolved. The V gene's germline CDR1 is DFQATT and CDR2 SNEGSKA (reference sequence). V was trimmed by 2 bases and J by 4 bases, leaving 5 bases between them. CDR3 length equals 11 residues.

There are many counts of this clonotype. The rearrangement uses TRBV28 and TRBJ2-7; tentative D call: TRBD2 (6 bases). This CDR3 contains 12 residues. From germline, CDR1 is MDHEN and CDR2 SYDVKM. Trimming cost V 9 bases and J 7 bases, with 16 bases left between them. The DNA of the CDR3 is TGTGCCAGTACCAGGGTAGCGGAAGAGCAGTACTTC. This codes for CASTRVAEEQYF. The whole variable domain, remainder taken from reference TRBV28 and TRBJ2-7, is DVKVTQSSRYLVKRTGEKVFLECVQDMDHENMFWYRQDPGLGLRLIYFSYDVKMKEKGDIPEGYSVSREKKERFSLILESASTNQTSMYLCASTRVAEEQYFGPGTRLTVT.

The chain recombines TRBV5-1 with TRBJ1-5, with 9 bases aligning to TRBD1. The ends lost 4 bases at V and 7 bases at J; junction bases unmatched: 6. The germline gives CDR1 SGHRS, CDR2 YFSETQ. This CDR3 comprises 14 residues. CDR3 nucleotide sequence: TGCGCCAGCAGCCTGGGACAGGGTTGGCAGCCCCAGCATTTT. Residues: CASSLGQGWQPQHF. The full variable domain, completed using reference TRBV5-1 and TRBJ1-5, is KAGVTQTPRYLIKTRGQQVTLSCSPISGHRSVSWYQQTPGQGLQFLFEYFSETQRNKGNFPGRFSGRQFSNSRSEMNVSTLELGDSALYLCASSLGQGWQPQHFGDGTRLSIL.

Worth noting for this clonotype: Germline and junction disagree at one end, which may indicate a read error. The CDR3 here is CASSDKGLFGNQPQHF. Here the CDR3 DNA reads TGTGCCAGTTCAGACAAGGGGCTTTTCGGCAATCAGCCACAGCATTTT. J is TRBJ1-5 and V is TRBV6-6, with D possibly being TRBD1 (5 bases). Germline V gene lookup returns CDR1 MNHNY and CDR2 SVGAGI (reference sequence). This CDR3 spans 16 amino acids.

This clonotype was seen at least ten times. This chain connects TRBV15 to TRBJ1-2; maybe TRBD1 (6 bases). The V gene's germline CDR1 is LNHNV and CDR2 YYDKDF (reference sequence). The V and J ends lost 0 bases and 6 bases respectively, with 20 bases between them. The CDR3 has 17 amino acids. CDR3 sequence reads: CATSRDLIAGTTHGYTF. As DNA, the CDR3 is TGTGCCACCAGCAGAGATCTCATTGCAGGGACAACTCATGGCTACACCTTC.

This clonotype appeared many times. The CDR3 spells CASSGGWTGSTDTQYF. The CDR3 nucleotides read TGTGCCAGCAGCGGTGGCTGGACAGGGAGCACAGATACGCAGTATTTT. V gene TRBV12-3 or TRBV12-4 combines with J gene TRBJ2-3; TRBD1 matches 8 bases. This CDR3 has 16 amino acids. V lost 6 bases, J lost 0 bases, and 8 bases stayed unmatched.

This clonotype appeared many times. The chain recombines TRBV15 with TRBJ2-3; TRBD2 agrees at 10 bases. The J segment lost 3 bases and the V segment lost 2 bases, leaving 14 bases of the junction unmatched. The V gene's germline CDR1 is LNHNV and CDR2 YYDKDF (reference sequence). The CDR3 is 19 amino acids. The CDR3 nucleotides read TGTGCCACCAGCAGACCCCCCGGGCTAGCGGGGGCCCAGACAGATACGCAGTATTTT. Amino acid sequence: CATSRPPGLAGAQTDTQYF.

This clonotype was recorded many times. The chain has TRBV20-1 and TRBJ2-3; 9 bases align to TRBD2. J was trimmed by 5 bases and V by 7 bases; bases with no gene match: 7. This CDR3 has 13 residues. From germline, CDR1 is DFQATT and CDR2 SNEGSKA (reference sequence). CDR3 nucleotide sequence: TGCAGTGGCGGCGGGGGGGCCGTAGATACGCAGTATTTT. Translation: CSGGGGAVDTQYF.

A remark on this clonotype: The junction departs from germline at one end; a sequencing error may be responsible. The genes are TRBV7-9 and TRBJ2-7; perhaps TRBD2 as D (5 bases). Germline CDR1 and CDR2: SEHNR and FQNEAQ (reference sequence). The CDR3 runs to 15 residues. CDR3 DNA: TGTGCCAGCAGCTTAGAGCCGGGAAGCTCCTACGAGAAGTACTTC. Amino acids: CASSLEPGSSYEKYF.

CDR3 sequence: CASSNRRGSSNQPQHF. The CDR3 DNA sequence: TGTGCCAGTAGTAACCGGCGGGGGAGTAGCAATCAGCCCCAGCATTTT. This chain joins TRBV19 and TRBJ1-5; tentative D call: TRBD1 (5 bases). The CDR3 is made up of 16 amino acids. Germline V gives CDR1 LNHDA, CDR2 SQIVND (reference sequence). V dropped 4 bases and J dropped 0 bases, with 13 bases sitting between them. Full variable domain (missing parts from reference TRBV19 and TRBJ1-5): DGGITQSPKYLFRKEGQNVTLSCEQNLNHDAMYWYRQDPGQGLRLIYYSQIVNDFQKGDIAEGYSVSREKKESFPLTVTSAQKNPTAFYLCASSNRRGSSNQPQHFGDGTRLSIL.

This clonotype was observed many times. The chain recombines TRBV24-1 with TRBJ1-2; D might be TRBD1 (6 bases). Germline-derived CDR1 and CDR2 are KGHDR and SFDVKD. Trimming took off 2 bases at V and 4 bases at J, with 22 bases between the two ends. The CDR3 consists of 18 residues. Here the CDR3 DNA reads TGTGCCACCAGTGATTCACCGGGACGGGGGACAAGGGGCTATGGCTACACCTTC. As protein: CATSDSPGRGTRGYGYTF.

CDR3 DNA sequence: TGCAGCGTTGGGAATCAGCCCCAGCATTTT. Residues: CSVGNQPQHF. This chain uses TRBV29-1 with TRBJ1-5; D gene ambiguous. Trimming shortened V by 4 bases and J by 4 bases, and 2 bases separated the two germline ends. Germline CDR1 SQVTM, CDR2 ANQGSEA. The CDR3 length is 10 residues. The whole variable domain, remainder taken from reference TRBV29-1 and TRBJ1-5, is SAVISQKPSRDICQRGTSLTIQCQVDSQVTMMFWYRQQPGQSLTLIATANQGSEATYESGFVIDKFPISRPNLTFSTLTVSNMSPEDSSIYLCSVGNQPQHFGDGTRLSIL.

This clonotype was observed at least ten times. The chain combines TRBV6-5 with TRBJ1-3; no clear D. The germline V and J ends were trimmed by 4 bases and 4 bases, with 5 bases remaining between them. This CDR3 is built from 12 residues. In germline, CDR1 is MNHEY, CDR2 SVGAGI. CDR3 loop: CASSSRGNTIYF. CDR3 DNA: TGTGCCAGCAGTTCCCGGGGAAACACCATATATTTT.

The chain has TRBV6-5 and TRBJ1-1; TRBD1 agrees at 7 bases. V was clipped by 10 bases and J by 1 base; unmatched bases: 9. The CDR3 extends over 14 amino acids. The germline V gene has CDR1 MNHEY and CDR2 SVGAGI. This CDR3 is CANRDSWRNTEAFF. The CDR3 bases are TGTGCCAACAGGGACAGTTGGCGGAACACTGAAGCTTTCTTT.

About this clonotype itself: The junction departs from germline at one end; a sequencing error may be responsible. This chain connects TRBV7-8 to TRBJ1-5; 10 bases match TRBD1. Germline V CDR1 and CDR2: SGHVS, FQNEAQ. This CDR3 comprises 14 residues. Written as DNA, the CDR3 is TGTGCCAGCAGCTTAGCGTCGACAGGGGGCGAATTCGACTTT. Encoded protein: CASSLASTGGEFDF.

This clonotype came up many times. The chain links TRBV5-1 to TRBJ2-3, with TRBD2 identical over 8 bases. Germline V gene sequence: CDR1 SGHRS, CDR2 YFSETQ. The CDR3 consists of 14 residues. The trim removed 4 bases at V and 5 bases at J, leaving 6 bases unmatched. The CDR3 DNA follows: TGCGCCAGCAGCAGCGACGGGGGGGTAGATACGCAGTATTTT. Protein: CASSSDGGVDTQYF.

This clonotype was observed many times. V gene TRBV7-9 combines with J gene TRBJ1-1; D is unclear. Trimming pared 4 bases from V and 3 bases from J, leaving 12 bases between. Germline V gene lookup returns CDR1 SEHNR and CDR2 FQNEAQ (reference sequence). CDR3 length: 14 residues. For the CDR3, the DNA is TGTGCCAGCAGCTCTTGGGTCCGGGACACTGAAGCTTTCTTT. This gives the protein CASSSWVRDTEAFF.

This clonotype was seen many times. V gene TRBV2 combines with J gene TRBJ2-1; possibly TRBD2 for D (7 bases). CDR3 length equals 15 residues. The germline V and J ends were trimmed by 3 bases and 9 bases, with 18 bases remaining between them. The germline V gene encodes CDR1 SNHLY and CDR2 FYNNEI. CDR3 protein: CASSDRGGGTGEQFF. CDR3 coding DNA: TGTGCCAGCAGTGACAGGGGCGGGGGAACCGGTGAGCAGTTCTTC. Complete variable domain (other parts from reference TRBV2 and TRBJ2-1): EPEVTQTPSHQVTQMGQEVILRCVPISNHLYFYWYRQILGQKVEFLVSFYNNEISEKSEIFDDQFSVERPDGSNFTLKIRSTKLEDSAMYFCASSDRGGGTGEQFFGPGTRLTVL.

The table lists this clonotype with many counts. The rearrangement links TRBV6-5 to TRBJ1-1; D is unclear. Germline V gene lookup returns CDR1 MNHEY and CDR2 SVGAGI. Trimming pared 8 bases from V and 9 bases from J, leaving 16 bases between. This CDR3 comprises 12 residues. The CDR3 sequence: CASGERNSQAFF. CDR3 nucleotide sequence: TGTGCCAGCGGTGAGAGGAACTCTCAAGCTTTCTTT.

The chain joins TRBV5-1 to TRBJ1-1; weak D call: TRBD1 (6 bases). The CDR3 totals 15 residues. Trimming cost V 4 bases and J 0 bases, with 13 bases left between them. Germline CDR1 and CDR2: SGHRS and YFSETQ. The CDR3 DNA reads TGCGCCAGCAGCGGTACAGGGTCGATGAACACTGAAGCTTTCTTT. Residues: CASSGTGSMNTEAFF.

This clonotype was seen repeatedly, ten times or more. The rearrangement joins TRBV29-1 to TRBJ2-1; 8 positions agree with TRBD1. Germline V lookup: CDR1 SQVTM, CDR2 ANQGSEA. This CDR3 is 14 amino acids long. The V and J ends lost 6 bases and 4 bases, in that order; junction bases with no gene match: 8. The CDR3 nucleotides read TGCAGCGTCACAGGGGGGTACTGGTACAATGAGCAGTTCTTC. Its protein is CSVTGGYWYNEQFF.

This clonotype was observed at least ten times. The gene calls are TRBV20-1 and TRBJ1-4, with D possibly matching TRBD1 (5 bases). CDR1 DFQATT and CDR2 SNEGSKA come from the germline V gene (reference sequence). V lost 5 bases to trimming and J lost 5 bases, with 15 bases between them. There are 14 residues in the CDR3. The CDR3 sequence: CSAELPGRNEKLFF. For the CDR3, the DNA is TGCAGTGCTGAACTGCCGGGACGCAATGAAAAACTGTTTTTT.

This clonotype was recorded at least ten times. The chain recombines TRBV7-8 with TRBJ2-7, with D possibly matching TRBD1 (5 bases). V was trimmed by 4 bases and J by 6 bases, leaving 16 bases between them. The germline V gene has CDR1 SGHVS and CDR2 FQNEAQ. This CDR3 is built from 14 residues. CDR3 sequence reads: CASSSRQHEAEQYF. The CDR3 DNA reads TGTGCCAGCAGCTCCAGACAGCACGAGGCCGAGCAGTACTTC.

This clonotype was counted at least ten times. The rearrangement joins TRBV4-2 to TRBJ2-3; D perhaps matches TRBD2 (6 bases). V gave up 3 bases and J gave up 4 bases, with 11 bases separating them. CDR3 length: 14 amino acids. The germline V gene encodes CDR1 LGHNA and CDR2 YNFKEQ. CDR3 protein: CASSQGGFPDTQYF. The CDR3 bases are TGTGCCAGCAGCCAGGGGGGTTTCCCAGATACGCAGTATTTT.

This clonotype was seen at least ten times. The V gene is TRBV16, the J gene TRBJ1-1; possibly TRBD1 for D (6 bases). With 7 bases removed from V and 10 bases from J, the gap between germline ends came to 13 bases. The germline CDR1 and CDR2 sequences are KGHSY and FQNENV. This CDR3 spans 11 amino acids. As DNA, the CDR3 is TGTGCCAGCACCAGTACGGGGGCAGCTTTCTTT. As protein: CASTSTGAAFF.

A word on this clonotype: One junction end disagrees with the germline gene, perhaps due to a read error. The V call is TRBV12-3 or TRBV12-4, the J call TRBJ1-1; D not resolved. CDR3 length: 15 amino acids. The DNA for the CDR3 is TGTTCCAGCAGCCTGGACGGAAGGAAGAACACTGAAGCTTTCTTC. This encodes CSSSLDGRKNTEAFF.